This T cell receptor beta chain comes out of a study of T cell responses to AZD1222 COVID-19 vaccine. In the case of this clone: Its target is not known.

Sequenced by immunoSEQ multiplex PCR; TCRdb stores in-frame clones only, minus some. The data show about 180,000 clones, about nine tenths seen once. Germline V gene sequence: CDR1 MNHEY, CDR2 SVGAGI. Trimming cost V 4 bases and J 7 bases, with 8 bases left between them. This CDR3 spans 13 amino acids. General study findings and limits: Nearly half of unique spike-specific TCRs reportedly avoided B.1.351 and B.1.1.7 mutated regions.

This chain uses TRBV6-5 with TRBJ1-6, with D hard to call. The TCR sequence derives from an adult who received the AZD1222 COVID-19 vaccine. The sequencing here drew on peripheral blood, taken 28 days after the second AZD1222 dose. The DNA for the CDR3 is TGTGCCAGCAGTTTGGACCTAAATTCACCCCTCCACTTT. Translated, it gives CASSLDLNSPLHF.